This TCR beta chain originates from a study of HIV-infected children after antiretroviral therapy interruption (dated by TCRdb to between 2018 and 2021). Broadly, across the study: All eight included children had a CD4+ count above 500 and a viral load below 50 copies/ml, with four on planned treatment interruption and four on continuous treatment. Exposure to EBV and CMV had been recorded for most participating children. Continuous-treatment samples were analyzed from corresponding weeks 0, 48 and 150. Interruption-arm samples came from week 0, week 12, end of interruption (week 24 or 48), and about 3 years after study end. A median age of about 9.5 years was recorded in the interruption group, and a median age of around 8 years was recorded in the continuous treatment group. Alongside measurements of thymic output, the study compared TCR repertoires of children on planned treatment interruption with TCR repertoires of children on continuous antiretroviral treatment. What the study reported, not specific to this receptor: An increase in the naive CD4+ Gini coefficient was observed by the end of treatment interruption, suggesting clonal expansion, and a return to baseline was observed by 3 years. For naive CD4+ repertoires of PTI patients, CDR3 sharing between time points dropped once interruption began, while many sequences were shared between the end of interruption and 3 years later. The sorted CD45RA+ naive cells might contain minor non-naive CD45RA+ populations, such as EMRA or stem memory cells. The low number of patients is a limitation and the data should be interpreted with caution.

The label giving this sample's treatment or condition can be read as: PENTA 11 planned treatment interruption arm or continuous ART arm. Participants were children from the United Kingdom aged 2 to 15 years who had received at least three-drug ART for at least 24 weeks. The study required cryopreserved PBMCs containing at least 5 million viable cells, and a few candidate patients were excluded because of low viable PBMC yield. Using a FACSAria III cell sorter, naive CD4+ CD45RA+ CD45RO- T cells were FACS-sorted out of thawed PBMCs. The sorted cells were fixed, and RNA was then extracted with the RNeasy FFPE kit and afterward with the RNeasy Micro kit. The library was obtained by 3' RACE. TCR libraries were constructed from RNA with a 3' RACE protocol that used unique molecular identifiers to correct for PCR amplification bias. Up to about 12 amplicon libraries were pooled and sequenced on an Illumina MiSeq with v2 2x250 paired-end chemistry. The authors' pipeline ran thus. Reads were processed with Decombinator to assign V and J genes and CDR3, with barcode-based error and PCR bias correction. Repertoires were subsampled to equal depth before Gini coefficient calculation using the R ineq package. GLIPH, Hamming distance and a shared triplet metric were used to assess CDR3 similarity. In-frame beta chains were kept once TCRdb had trimmed the public reads at Q25 with fastp and called clones with MiXCR. Every entry covers one CDR3 protein and lists the most common genes and DNA from its rows. The V and J calls were determined by TCRdb, not by the authors. In all, the sample holds about 89,000 distinct CDR3 sequences, and around 6.9% of those were seen once. 1% to 1.3% of the sample lies in the top ten.

This clonotype was picked up many times. Its binding antigen is unknown. Qualities for individual bases were not recorded, and no much larger clone is one base off. The CDR3 covers 13 residues, taking in both the cysteine and the phenylalanine. Kept here is only the CDR3 DNA, which spans 39 bases and is read in frame from base 1. The germline V gene (reference sequence) supplies CDR1 WNHNN and CDR2 SYGVQD. Trimming costs V 6 bases and J 1 base, and their ends lie 9 bases apart. Sample: CD45RA+ CD4+ T cells from PBMCs, pooled from several time points, taken from a donor given antiretroviral therapy, either interrupted or continuous. The label giving this sample's cell subset or site can be read as: naive CD4+ CD45RA+ CD45RO- T cells. The chain was built from TRBV10-1 and TRBJ1-1; the D segment could be TRBD1, given 5 matching bases. The sequence was collected from a pool of human donors with HIV. The CDR3 region: CASSAQGNTEAFF. The nucleotide sequence is given as TGCGCCAGCAGCGCTCAGGGGAACACTGAAGCTTTCTTT.